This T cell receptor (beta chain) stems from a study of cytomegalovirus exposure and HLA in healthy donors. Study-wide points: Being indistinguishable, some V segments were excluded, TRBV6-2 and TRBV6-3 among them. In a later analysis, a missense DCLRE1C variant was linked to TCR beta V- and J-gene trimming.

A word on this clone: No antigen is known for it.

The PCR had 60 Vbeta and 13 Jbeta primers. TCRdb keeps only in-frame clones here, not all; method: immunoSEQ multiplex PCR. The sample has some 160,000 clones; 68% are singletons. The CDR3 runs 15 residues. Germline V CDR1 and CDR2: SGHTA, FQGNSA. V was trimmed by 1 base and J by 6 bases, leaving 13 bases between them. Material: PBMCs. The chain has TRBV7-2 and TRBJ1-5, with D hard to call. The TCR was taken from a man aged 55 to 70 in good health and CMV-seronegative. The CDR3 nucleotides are TGTGCCAGCAGCTTAGACTCCGGGATGGGTCAGCCCCAGCATTTT. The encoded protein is CASSLDSGMGQPQHF.